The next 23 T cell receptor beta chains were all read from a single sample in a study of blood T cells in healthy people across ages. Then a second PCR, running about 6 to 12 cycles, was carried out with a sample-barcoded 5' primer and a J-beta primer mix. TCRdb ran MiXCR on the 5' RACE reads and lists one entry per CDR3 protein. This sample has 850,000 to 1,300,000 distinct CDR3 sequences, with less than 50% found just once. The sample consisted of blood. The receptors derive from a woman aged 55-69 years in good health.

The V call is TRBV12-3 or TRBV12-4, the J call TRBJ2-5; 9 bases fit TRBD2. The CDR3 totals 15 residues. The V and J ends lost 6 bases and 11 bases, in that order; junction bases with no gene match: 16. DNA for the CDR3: TGTGCCAGCAGGCTGGGACTAGCTTCGTCCACTGAGCAGTACTTC. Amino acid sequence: CASRLGLASSTEQYF.

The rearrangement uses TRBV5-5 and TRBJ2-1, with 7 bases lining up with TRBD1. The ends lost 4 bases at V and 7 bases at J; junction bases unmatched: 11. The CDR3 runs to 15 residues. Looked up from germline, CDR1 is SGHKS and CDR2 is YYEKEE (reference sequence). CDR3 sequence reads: CASSPTGQERNEQFF. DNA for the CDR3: TGTGCCAGCAGCCCCACCGGACAGGAGAGGAATGAGCAGTTCTTC.

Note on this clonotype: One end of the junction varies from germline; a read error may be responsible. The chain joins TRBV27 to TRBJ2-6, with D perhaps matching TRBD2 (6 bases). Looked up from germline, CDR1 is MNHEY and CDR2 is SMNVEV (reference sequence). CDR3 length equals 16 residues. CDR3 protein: CASSWVRDSGANVPTF. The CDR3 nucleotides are TGTGCCAGCAGTTGGGTTCGGGACTCTGGGGCCAACGTCCCGACTTTC.

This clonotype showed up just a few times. Written as DNA, the CDR3 is TGCAGTGCTTACAGCGGGTACGGCTCCTACGAGCAGTACTTC. It encodes CSAYSGYGSYEQYF. The J gene is TRBJ2-7, the V gene TRBV20-1; possibly TRBD2 for D (6 bases). Germline V CDR1 and CDR2: DFQATT, SNEGSKA (reference sequence). There are 14 residues in the CDR3. V was clipped by 5 bases and J by 0 bases, with 14 bases between them.

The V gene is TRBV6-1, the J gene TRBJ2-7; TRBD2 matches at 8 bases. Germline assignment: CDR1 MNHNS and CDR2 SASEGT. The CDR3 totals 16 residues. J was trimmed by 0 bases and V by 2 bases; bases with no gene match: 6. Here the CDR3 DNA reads TGTGCCAGCAGTGAACCCGGACTAGCCGCCTCCTACGAGCAGTACTTC. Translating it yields CASSEPGLAASYEQYF.

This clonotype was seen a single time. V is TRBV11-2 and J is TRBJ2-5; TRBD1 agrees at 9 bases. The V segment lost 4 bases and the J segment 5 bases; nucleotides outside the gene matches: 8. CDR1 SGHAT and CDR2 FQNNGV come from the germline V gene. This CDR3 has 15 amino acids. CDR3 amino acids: CASSYGDRDMETQYF. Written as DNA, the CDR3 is TGTGCCAGCAGCTACGGGGACAGGGACATGGAGACCCAGTACTTC.

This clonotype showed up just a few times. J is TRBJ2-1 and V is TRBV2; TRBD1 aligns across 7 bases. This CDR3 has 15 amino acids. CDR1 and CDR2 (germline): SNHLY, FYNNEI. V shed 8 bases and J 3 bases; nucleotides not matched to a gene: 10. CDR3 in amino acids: CASVGSGQNYNEQFF. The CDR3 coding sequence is TGTGCCAGCGTGGGCTCGGGACAGAACTACAATGAGCAGTTCTTC.

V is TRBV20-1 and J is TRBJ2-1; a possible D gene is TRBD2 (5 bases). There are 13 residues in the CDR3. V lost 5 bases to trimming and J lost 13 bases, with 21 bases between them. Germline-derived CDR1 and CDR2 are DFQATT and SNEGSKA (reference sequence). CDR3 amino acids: CSAPNRLQETQFF. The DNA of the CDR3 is TGCAGTGCTCCCAACCGACTACAAGAGACCCAGTTCTTC.

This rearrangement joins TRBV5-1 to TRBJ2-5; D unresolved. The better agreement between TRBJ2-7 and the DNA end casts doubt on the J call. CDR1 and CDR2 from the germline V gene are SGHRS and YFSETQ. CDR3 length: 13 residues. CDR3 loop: CASSLYGKDEQYF. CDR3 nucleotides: TGCGCCAGCAGCTTATATGGGAAAGACGAGCAGTACTTC.

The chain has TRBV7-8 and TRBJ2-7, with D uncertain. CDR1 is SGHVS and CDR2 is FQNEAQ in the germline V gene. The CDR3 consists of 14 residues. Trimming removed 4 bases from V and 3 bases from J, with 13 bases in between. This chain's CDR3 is CASSYTDGRYEQYF. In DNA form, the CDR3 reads TGTGCCAGCAGCTATACTGACGGGCGCTACGAGCAGTACTTC.

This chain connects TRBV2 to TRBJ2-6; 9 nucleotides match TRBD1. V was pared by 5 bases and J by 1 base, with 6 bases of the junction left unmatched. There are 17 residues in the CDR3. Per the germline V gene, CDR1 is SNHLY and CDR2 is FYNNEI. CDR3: CASSSGTGRSGANVLTF. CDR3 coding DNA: TGTGCCAGCAGTTCCGGGACAGGGCGTTCTGGGGCCAACGTCCTGACTTTC.

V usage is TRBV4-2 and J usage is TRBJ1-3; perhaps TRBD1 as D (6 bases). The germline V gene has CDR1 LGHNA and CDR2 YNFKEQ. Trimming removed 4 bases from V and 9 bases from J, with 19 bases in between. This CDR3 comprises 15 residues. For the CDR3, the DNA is TGTGCCAGCAGCCGAACCAGGGACACCGTAGGCACCATATATTTT. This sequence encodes CASSRTRDTVGTIYF.

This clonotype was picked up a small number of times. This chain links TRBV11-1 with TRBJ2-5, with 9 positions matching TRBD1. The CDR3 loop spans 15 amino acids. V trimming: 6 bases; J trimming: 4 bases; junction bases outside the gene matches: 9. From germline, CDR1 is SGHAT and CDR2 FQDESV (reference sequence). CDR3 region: CASRSPGQGGETQYF. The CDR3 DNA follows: TGTGCCAGCAGATCTCCGGGACAGGGCGGAGAGACCCAGTACTTC.

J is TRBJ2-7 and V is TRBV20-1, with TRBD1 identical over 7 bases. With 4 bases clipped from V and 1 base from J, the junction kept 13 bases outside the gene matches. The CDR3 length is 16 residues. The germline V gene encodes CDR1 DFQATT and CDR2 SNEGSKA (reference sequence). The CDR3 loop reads CSAKPGQRSFSYEQYF. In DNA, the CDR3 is TGCAGTGCTAAGCCGGGACAGAGATCCTTTTCCTACGAGCAGTACTTC.

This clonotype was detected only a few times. This chain's CDR3 is CASRPSQGSTNTEAFF. CDR3 in DNA: TGTGCCAGCAGGCCTTCACAGGGGTCCACGAACACTGAAGCTTTCTTT. The chain couples TRBV5-4 to TRBJ1-1; 7 nucleotides align to TRBD1. The trim removed 5 bases at V and 1 base at J, leaving 11 bases unmatched. CDR3 length: 16 residues. Germline CDR1 and CDR2: SGHNT and YYREEE (reference sequence).

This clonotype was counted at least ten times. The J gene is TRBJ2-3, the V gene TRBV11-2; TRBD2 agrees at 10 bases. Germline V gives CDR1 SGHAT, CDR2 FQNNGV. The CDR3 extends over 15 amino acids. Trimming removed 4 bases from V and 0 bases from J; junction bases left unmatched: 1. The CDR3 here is CASSWTSGSTDTQYF. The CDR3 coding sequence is TGTGCCAGCAGCTGGACTAGCGGTAGCACAGATACGCAGTATTTT.

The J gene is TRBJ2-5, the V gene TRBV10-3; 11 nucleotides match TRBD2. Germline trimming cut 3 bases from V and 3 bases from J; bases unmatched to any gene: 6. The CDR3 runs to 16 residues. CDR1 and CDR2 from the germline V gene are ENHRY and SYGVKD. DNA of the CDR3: TGTGCCATCAGTGACCCACTAGCGGGGGAGGAAGAGACCCAGTACTTC. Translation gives CAISDPLAGEEETQYF.

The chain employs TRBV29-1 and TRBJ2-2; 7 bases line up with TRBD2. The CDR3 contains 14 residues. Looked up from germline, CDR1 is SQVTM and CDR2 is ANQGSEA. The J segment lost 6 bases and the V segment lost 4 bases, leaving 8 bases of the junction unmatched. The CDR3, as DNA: TGCAGCGTTGGTCCAGGACTAGGAGCCGGGGAGCTGTTTTTT. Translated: CSVGPGLGAGELFF.

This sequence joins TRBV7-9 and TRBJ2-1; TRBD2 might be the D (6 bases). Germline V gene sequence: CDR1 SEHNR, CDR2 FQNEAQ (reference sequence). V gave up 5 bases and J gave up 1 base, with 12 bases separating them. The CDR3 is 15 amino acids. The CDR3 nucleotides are TGTGCCAGCAGCATTACTAGCTCTTCCTACAATGAGCAGTTCTTC. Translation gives CASSITSSSYNEQFF.

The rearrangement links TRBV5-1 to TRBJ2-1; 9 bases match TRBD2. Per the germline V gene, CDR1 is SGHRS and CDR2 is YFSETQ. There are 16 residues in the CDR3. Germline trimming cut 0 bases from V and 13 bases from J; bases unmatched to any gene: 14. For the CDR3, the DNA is TGCGCCAGCAGCTTGGCCCCTGGCGGGGGGGCCCAACCTCAGTTCTTC. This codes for CASSLAPGGGAQPQFF.

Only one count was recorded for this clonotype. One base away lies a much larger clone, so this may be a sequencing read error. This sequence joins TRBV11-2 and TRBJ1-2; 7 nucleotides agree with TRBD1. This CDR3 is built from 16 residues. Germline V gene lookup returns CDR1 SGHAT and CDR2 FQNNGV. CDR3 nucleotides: TGTGCCGGCAGCTTAGATCTCGACAGGGCTGCGTATGGCTACACCTTC. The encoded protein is CAGSLDLDRAAYGYTF.

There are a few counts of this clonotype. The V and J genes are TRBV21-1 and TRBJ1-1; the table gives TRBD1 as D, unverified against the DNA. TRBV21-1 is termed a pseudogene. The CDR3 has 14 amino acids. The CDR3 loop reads CASRRDRMNTEAFF. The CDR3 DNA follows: TGTGCCAGCCGCCGGGACAGGATGAACACTGAAGCTTTCTTT.

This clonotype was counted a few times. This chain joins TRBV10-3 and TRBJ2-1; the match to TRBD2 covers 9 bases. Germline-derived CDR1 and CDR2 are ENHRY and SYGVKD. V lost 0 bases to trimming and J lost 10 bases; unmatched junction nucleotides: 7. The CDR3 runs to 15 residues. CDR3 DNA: TGTGCCATCAGTGAGTCCCCGGGACTAGCCTGGGAGCAGTTCTTC. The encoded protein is CAISESPGLAWEQFF.